This TCR beta chain was identified during a study of CD8 T cells in ankylosing spondylitis. V lost 0 bases, J lost 4 bases, and 8 bases stayed unmatched. The germline V gene has CDR1 MGHRA and CDR2 YSYEKL. This CDR3 region has 17 residues. One entry per CDR3 protein results from TCRdb running MiXCR on the 5' RACE reads. Here the sample spans 250,000 to 350,000 distinct CDR3 sequences, roughly 20% being singletons. This clonotype was counted only a few times. This clonotype was obtained from a male donor with ankylosing spondylitis or in good health (not recorded which). The chain links TRBV4-1 to TRBJ2-1; TRBD1 matches 8 bases. Sequencing input: blood, either unsorted or a sorted T cell fraction (not recorded which). The CDR3 DNA sequence: TGCGCCAGCAGCCAAGACCCTTCAGGGGGCAAGTACAATGAGCAGTTCTTC. This gives the protein CASSQDPSGGKYNEQFF.